The 14 T cell receptor beta chains in this list originate from one sample, sequenced in a study of T cells in Graves' hyperthyroidism and ophthalmopathy. The TCR beta CDR3 regions underwent amplification using RNA transcripts as the source. HTBI primers were the set used in a first-round RT-PCR of the TCR CDR3. TCRdb used MiXCR to reprocess the multiplex PCR reads, holding one entry per CDR3 protein. Counted here are hundreds of thousands of distinct CDR3 sequences, roughly 20% occurring once; the ten biggest clones make up over 15%. Sample: blood. The receptors originated from a woman between 50 and 59 years old with Graves' hyperthyroidism that later progressed to Graves' ophthalmopathy.

The chain has TRBV9 and TRBJ2-5, with D maybe TRBD2 (5 bases). Trimming shortened V by 4 bases and J by 3 bases, and 16 bases separated the two germline ends. Germline V gene data show CDR1 as SGDLS and CDR2 as YYNGEE. This CDR3 has 15 amino acids. CDR3 sequence reads: CASSPGMAFEETQYF. The CDR3 DNA sequence: TGTGCCAGCAGCCCGGGAATGGCATTCGAAGAGACCCAGTACTTC.

This clonotype was found many times. The chain links TRBV7-8 to TRBJ2-3; tentatively, D is TRBD1 or TRBD2 (5 bases each). The V and J ends lost 8 bases and 2 bases respectively, with 20 bases between them. CDR1 SGHVS and CDR2 FQNEAQ come from the germline V gene. The CDR3 is made up of 16 amino acids. Written as DNA, the CDR3 is TGTGCCAGCGTATTGGGACGGCCACCTTTCACAGATACGCAGTATTTT. It is translated as CASVLGRPPFTDTQYF.

The V call is TRBV10-2, the J call TRBJ2-1; 9 bases line up with TRBD1. In germline, CDR1 is WSHSY, CDR2 SAAADI. The CDR3 contains 13 residues. V lost 7 bases, J lost 10 bases, and 8 bases stayed unmatched. The CDR3 here is CASTQDRGGEQFF. CDR3 in DNA: TGCGCCAGCACCCAGGACAGGGGTGGCGAGCAGTTCTTC.

As concerns this clonotype: Since a much larger clone is just one base distant, this may be a read error. The genes are TRBV6-1 and TRBJ1-1; D not resolved. CDR1 MNHNS and CDR2 SASEGT come from the germline V gene. The CDR3 spans 15 residues. The CDR3 DNA is TGTGCCAGCAGGGTCGAGAGGGCCGGGGTCACTCAAGCTTTCTTT. Translating it yields CASRVERAGVTQAFF.

As regards this clonotype: A junction boundary mismatches the germline segment, possibly from a read error. As DNA, the CDR3 is TGCGCCGGCAGCTTCGAACCCGATGAGCAGTTCTTC. Its protein is CAGSFEPDEQFF. The chain uses TRBV5-1 and TRBJ2-1; D not resolved. From germline, CDR1 is SGHRS and CDR2 YFSETQ. The CDR3 is 12 residues long.

This clonotype was seen many times. This rearrangement joins TRBV9 to TRBJ2-7, with D possibly TRBD1 on 5 matching bases. Germline V gene sequence: CDR1 SGDLS, CDR2 YYNGEE. This CDR3 is built from 15 residues. Trimming stripped 3 bases from V and 3 bases from J, with 16 bases between. The CDR3 DNA sequence: TGTGCCAGCAGCGCCTATTTCGACAGCTACTACGAGCAGTACTTC. Its protein product is CASSAYFDSYYEQYF. Supplemented by reference TRBV9 and TRBJ2-7, the full variable domain reads DSGVTQTPKHLITATGQRVTLRCSPRSGDLSVYWYQQSLDQGLQFLIQYYNGEERAKGNILERFSAQQFPDLHSELNLSSLELGDSALYFCASSAYFDSYYEQYFGPGTRLTVT.

This rearrangement joins TRBV15 to TRBJ2-3; TRBD1 might be the D (6 bases). Germline lookup yields CDR1 LNHNV and CDR2 YYDKDF (reference sequence). V lost 0 bases and J 3 bases, leaving 10 bases between the germline ends. The CDR3 has 15 residues. The CDR3, as DNA: TGTGCCACCAGCAGAGATATGGGGGCAACAGATACGCAGTATTTT. It encodes CATSRDMGATDTQYF.

This clonotype showed up many times. The V call is TRBV2, the J call TRBJ1-5; no clear D gene. This CDR3 region has 18 residues. Deletions cut 3 bases from V and 1 base from J, with 19 bases between. From germline, CDR1 is SNHLY and CDR2 FYNNEI. The CDR3 protein is CASSDLWVGLGSNQPQHF. The CDR3 nucleotides read TGTGCCAGCAGTGATCTCTGGGTGGGCCTCGGGAGCAATCAGCCCCAGCATTTT.

This chain connects TRBV20-1 to TRBJ2-3; TRBD2 aligns across 9 bases. CDR1 and CDR2 from the germline V gene are DFQATT and SNEGSKA (reference sequence). The CDR3 is made up of 17 amino acids. V gave up 0 bases and J gave up 2 bases; unmatched junction bases: 9. Here the CDR3 reads CSARDDRRGGLTDTQYF. CDR3 DNA: TGCAGTGCTAGAGATGATAGGCGGGGGGGCCTCACAGATACGCAGTATTTT.

This clonotype has just a few counts. V usage is TRBV30 and J usage is TRBJ1-6; D gene unclear. V was cut by 8 bases and J by 5 bases, with 25 bases left in between. The CDR3 covers 17 residues. Germline lookup yields CDR1 GTSNPN and CDR2 SVGIG (reference sequence). CDR3 region: CASSPPRRADNNSPLHF. DNA of the CDR3: TGTGCCAGTAGCCCCCCACGCCGGGCAGACAATAATTCACCCCTCCACTTT.

This clonotype has at least ten counts. This chain joins TRBV6-2 or TRBV6-3 and TRBJ2-3; no firm D call. V was trimmed by 2 bases and J by 6 bases, leaving 6 bases between them. Germline V gene data show CDR1 as MNHEY and CDR2 as SVGEGT. CDR3 length equals 12 residues. In DNA, the CDR3 is TGTGCCAGCAGTTACATCACGGATACGCAGTATTTT. Its protein product is CASSYITDTQYF.

This chain joins TRBV20-1 and TRBJ2-1; TRBD2 matches at 10 bases. The V segment lost 0 bases and the J segment 7 bases; nucleotides outside the gene matches: 12. The CDR3 is made up of 17 amino acids. Germline assignment: CDR1 DFQATT and CDR2 SNEGSKA (reference sequence). The CDR3, as DNA: TGCAGTGCTAGAGATCGGAGCGGGGGGGCTCGGGCGAATGAGCAGTTCTTC. It is translated as CSARDRSGGARANEQFF.

This clonotype was observed at least ten times. This sequence joins TRBV20-1 and TRBJ2-1, with 7 bases identical to TRBD2. Germline V gene lookup returns CDR1 DFQATT and CDR2 SNEGSKA (reference sequence). The CDR3 has 15 residues. With V trimmed by 0 bases and J by 4 bases, 6 bases remained unmatched. CDR3 sequence (DNA): TGCAGTGCTAGAGACCTCGCTAGCGGATACAATGAGCAGTTCTTC. This translates into CSARDLASGYNEQFF.

CDR3: CSVVGQGVSPYEQYF. The CDR3 DNA reads as TGCAGCGTTGTGGGACAGGGGGTGTCCCCGTACGAGCAGTACTTC. V is TRBV29-1 and J is TRBJ2-7; TRBD1 aligns across 11 bases. The germline gives CDR1 SQVTM, CDR2 ANQGSEA. CDR3 length: 15 residues. V lost 4 bases, J lost 4 bases, and 9 bases stayed unmatched.